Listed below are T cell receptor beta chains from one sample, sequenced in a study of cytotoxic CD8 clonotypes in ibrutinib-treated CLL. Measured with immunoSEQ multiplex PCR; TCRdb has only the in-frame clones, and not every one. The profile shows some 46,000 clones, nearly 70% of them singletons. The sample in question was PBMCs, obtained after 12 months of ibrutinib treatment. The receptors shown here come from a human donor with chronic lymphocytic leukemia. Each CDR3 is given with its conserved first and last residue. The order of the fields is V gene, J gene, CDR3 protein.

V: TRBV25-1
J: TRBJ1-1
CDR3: CASTNGVWTEAFF

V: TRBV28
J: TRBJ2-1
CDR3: CVSVLPPNEQFF

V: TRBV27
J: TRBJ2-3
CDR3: CASSLYRGLRTDTQYF

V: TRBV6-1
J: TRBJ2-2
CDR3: CASSRTGELFF

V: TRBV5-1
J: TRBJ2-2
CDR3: CASSNKLADTGELFF

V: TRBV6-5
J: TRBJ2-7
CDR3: CASRVDNPYEQYF

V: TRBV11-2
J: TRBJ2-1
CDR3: CASSLIGTSGRNEQFF

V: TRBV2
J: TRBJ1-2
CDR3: CASSGDYGYTF

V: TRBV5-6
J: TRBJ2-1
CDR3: CASSLERGSGRGYNEQFF

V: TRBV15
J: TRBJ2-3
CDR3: CATSRDQAAARTDTQYF

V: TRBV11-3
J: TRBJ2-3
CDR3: CASSPGGGPTDTQYF

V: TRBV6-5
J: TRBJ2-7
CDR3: CASKDSGEAYEQYF

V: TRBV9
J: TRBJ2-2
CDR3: CASSASGRTGGELFF

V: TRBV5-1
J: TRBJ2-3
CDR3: CASSLGQDIDTQYF

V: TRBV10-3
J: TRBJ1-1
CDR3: CAISEGQPQLNTEAFF

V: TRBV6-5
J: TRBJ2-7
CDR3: CASSYSNRGQFEQYF

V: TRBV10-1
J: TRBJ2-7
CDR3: CASSPAGAEQYF

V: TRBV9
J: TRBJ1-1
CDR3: CASNPQAGPGAFF

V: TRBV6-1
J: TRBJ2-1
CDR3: CASSVLRGHEQFF

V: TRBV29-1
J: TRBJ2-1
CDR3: CSGGIAGNSYNEQFF

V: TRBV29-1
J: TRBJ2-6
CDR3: CSVERDTGANVLTF

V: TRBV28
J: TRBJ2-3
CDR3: CASSLPGGGTDTQYF

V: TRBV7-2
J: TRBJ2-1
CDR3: CASSGRLAGENEQFF

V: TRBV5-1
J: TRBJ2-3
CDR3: CASSLAAGVDTQYF

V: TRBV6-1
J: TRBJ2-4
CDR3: CASSAAEVAKNIQYF

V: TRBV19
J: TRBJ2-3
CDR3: CASSIDTVTTDTQYF

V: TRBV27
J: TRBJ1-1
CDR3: CASSFRENTEAFF

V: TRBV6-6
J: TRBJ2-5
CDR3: CASSRGRGREETQYF

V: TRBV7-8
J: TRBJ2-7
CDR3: CASSSLGLASEQYF

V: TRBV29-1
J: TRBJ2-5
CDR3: CSARPSVQETQYF

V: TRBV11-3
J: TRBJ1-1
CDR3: CASSSDRGEAFF

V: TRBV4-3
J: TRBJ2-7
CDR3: CASSLRDGTYEQYF

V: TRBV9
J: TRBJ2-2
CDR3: CASSVTSNTGELFF

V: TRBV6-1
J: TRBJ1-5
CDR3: CASSPRETQPQHF

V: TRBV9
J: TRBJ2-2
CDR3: CASSVDSSGHTGELFF

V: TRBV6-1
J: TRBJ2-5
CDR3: CASNPTGGVTQYF

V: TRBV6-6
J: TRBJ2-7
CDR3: CASSYLADYEQYF

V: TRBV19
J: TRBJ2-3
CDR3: CASSMTDSTDTQYF

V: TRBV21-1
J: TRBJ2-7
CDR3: CASSTNRESKIEQYF

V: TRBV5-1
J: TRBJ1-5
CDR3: CASSLDPEGPQHF

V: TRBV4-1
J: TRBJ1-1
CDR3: CASSQDLTRRAFF

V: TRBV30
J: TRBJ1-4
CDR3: CAWSATTGNPNEKLFF

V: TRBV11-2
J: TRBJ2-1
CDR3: CASSLEFGTYYNEQFF

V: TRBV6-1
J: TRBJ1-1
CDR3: CASSDTHLNTEAFF

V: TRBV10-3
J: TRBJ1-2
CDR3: CAISESGQADYGYTF